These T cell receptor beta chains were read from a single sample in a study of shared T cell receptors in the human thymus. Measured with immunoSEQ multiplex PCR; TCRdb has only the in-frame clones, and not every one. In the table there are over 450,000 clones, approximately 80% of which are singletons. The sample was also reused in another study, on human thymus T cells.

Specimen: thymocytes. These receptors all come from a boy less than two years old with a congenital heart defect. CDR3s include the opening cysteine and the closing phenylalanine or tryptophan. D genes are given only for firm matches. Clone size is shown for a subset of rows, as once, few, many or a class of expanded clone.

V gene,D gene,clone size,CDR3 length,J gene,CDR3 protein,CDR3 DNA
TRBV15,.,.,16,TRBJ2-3,CATSRLAEGATDTQYF,TGTGCCACCAGCAGATTGGCGGAGGGAGCCACAGATACGCAGTATTTT
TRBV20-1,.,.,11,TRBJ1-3,CSARDGIMAHF,TGCAGTGCTAGAGACGGGATAATGGCCCATTTT
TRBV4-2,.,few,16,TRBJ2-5,CASSQGPTGHLETQYF,TGTGCCAGCAGCCAAGGACCGACGGGTCACCTAGAGACCCAGTACTTC
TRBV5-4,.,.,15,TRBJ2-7,CASSSIDGSSYEQYF,TGTGCCAGCAGCTCAATAGACGGGAGCTCCTACGAGCAGTACTTC
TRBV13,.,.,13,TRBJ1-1,CASSSRQVHEAFF,TGTGCCAGCAGCAGCAGACAGGTCCATGAAGCTTTCTTT
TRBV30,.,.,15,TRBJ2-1,CAWSEGRHSYNEQFF,TGTGCCTGGAGTGAAGGGAGGCACTCCTACAATGAGCAGTTCTTC
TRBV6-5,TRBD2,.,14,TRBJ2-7,CASRARTSPYEQYF,TGTGCCAGCAGGGCCCGGACTAGTCCCTACGAGCAGTACTTC
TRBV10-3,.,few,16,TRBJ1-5,CAISGTPLDSNQPQHF,TGTGCCATCAGTGGGACACCTCTCGATAGCAATCAGCCCCAGCATTTT
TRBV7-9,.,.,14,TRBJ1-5,CASSPEEVNQPQHF,TGTGCCAGCAGCCCTGAGGAGGTAAATCAGCCCCAGCATTTT
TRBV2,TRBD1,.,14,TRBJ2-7,CASSPGQYSYEQYF,TGTGCCAGCAGTCCGGGACAGTATTCCTACGAGCAGTACTTC
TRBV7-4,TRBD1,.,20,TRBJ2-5,CASSLAPPGTTGGLGETQYF,TGTGCCAGCAGCTTAGCCCCGCCCGGGACGACAGGGGGTTTGGGAGAGACCCAGTACTTC
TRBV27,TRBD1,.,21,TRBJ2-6,CASSLEGTGEQGNSGANVLTF,TGTGCCAGCAGTTTAGAAGGGACGGGCGAACAGGGGAACTCTGGGGCCAACGTCCTGACTTTC
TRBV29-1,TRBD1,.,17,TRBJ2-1,CSDTGGSTGDNYNEQFF,TGCAGCGACACAGGGGGGTCGACAGGGGATAACTACAATGAGCAGTTCTTC
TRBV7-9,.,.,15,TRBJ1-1,CASSLETGWNTEAFF,TGTGCCAGCAGCTTAGAGACAGGATGGAACACTGAAGCTTTCTTT
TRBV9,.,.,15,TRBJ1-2,CASSLTLGGDNGYTF,TGTGCCAGCAGCCTGACTTTGGGAGGGGATAATGGCTACACCTTC
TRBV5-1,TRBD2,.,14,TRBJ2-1,CASRSGPSYNEQFF,TGCGCCAGCCGTAGCGGGCCCTCCTACAATGAGCAGTTCTTC
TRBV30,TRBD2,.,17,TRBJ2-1,CAWSARREGLVYNEQFF,TGTGCCTGGAGTGCTCGACGGGAGGGCCTTGTTTACAATGAGCAGTTCTTC
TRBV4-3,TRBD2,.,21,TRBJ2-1,CASSQEVYEGNSGSNWAEQFF,TGCGCCAGCAGCCAAGAAGTTTATGAGGGGAATAGCGGGAGTAATTGGGCTGAGCAGTTCTTC
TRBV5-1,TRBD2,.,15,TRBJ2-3,CASSLTGLGTDTQYF,TGCGCCAGCAGCCTCACAGGACTAGGGACAGATACGCAGTATTTT
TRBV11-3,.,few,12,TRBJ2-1,CASSSGYNEQFF,TGTGCCAGCAGCTCGGGGTACAATGAGCAGTTCTTC
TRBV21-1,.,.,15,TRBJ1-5,CASSINRGGNQPQHF,TGTGCCAGCAGCATTAACAGGGGAGGCAATCAGCCCCAGCATTTT
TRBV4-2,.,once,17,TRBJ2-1,CASSQLPWGPLYNEQFF,TGTGCCAGCAGCCAGCTGCCATGGGGGCCCCTTTACAATGAGCAGTTCTTC
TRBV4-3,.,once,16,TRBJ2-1,CASSQDKTRNGYEQFF,TGCGCCAGCAGCCAAGATAAAACTAGGAACGGTTATGAGCAGTTCTTC
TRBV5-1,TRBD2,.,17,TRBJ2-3,CASSLEWEGRITDTQYF,TGCGCCAGCAGCTTGGAGTGGGAGGGCCGAATCACAGATACGCAGTATTTT
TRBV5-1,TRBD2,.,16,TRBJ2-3,CASSLGAGASTDTQYF,TGCGCCAGCAGCTTGGGGGCGGGAGCGAGCACAGATACGCAGTATTTT
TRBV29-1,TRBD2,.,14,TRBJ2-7,CSVEVMGGSYEQYF,TGCAGCGTTGAAGTGATGGGGGGGTCCTACGAGCAGTACTTC
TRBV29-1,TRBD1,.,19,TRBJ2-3,CSVAVPPGQGYAGTDTQYF,TGCAGCGTTGCCGTCCCTCCGGGACAGGGCTATGCGGGCACAGATACGCAGTATTTT